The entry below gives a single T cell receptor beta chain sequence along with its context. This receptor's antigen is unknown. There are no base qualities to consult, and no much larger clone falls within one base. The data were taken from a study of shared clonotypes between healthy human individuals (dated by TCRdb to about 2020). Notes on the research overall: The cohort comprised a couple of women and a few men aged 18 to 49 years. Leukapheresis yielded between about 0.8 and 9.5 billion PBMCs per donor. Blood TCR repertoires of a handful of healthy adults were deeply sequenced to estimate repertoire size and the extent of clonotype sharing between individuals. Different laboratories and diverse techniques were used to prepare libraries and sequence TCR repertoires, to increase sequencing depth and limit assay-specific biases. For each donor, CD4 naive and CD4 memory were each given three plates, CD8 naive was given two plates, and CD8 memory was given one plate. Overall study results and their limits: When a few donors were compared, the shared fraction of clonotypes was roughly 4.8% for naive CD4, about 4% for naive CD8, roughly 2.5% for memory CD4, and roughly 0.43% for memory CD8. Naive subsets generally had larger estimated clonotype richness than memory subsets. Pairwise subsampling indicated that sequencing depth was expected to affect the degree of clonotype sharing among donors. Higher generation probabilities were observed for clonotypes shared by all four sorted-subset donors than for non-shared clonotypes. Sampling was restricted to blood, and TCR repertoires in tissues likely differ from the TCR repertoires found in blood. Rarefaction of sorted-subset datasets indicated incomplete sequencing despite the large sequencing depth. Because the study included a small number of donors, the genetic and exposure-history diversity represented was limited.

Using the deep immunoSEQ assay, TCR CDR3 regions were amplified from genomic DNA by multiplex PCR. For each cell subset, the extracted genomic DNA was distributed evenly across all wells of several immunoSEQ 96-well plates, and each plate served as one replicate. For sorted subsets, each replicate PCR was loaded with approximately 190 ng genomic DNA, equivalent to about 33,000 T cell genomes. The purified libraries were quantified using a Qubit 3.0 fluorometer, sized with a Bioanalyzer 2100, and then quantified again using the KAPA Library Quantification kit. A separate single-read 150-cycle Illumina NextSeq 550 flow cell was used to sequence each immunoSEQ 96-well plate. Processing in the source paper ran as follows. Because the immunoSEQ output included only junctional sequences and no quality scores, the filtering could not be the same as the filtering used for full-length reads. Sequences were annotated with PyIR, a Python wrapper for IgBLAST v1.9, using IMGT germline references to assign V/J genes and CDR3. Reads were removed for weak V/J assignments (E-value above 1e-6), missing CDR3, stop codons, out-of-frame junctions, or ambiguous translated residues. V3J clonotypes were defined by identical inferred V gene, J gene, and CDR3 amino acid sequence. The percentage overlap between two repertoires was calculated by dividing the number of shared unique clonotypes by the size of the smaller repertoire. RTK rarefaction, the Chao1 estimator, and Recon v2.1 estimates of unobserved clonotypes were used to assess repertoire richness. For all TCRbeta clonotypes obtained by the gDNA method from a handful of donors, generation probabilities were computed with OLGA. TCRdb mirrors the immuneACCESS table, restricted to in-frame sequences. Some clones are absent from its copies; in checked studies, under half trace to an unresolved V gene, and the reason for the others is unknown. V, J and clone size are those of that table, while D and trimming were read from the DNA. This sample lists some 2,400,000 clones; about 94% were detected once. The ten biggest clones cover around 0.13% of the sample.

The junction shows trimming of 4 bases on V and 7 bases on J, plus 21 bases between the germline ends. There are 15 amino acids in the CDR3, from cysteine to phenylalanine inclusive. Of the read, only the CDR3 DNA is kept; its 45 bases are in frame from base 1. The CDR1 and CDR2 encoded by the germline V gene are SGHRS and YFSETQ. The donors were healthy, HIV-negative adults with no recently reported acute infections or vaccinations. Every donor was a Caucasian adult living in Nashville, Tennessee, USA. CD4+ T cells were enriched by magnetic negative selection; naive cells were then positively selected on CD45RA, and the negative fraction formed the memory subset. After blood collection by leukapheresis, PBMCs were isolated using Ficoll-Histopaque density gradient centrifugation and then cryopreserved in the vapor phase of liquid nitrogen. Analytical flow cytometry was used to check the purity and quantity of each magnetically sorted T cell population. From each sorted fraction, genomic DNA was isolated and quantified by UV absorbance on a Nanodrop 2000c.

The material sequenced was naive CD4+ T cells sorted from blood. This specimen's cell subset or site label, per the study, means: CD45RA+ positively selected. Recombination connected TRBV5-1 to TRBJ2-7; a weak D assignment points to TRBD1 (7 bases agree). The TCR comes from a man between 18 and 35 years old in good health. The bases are TGCGCCAGCAGCCCGGGGGACAGCGGGCTTGAGGAGCAGTACTTC. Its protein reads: CASSPGDSGLEEQYF.